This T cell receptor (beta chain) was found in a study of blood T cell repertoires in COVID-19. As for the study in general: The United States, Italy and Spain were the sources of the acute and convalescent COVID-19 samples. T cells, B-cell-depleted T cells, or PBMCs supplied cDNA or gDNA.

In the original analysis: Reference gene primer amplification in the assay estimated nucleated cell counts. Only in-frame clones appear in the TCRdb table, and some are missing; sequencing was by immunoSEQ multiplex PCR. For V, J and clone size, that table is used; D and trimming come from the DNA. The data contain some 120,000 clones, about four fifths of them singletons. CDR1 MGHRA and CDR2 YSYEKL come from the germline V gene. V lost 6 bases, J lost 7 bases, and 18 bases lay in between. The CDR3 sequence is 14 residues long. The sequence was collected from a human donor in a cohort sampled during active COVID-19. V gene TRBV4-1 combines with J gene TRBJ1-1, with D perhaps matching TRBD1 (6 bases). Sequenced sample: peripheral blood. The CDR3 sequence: CASRRGGVEGEAFF. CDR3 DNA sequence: TGCGCCAGCAGGCGAGGGGGGGTGGAAGGTGAAGCTTTCTTT.